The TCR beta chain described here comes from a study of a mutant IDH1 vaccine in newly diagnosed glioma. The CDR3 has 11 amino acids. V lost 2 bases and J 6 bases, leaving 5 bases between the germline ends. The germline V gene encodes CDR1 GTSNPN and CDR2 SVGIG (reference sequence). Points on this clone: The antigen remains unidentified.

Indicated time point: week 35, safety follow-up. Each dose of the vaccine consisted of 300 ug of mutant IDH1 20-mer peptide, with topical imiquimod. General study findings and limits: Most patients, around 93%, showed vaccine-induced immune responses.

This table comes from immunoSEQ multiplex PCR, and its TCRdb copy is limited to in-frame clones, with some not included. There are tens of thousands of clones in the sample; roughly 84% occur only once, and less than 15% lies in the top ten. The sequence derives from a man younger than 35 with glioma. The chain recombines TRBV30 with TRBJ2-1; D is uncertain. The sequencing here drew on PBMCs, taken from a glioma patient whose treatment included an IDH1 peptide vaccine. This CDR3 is CAWSQRNEQFF. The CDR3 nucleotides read TGTGCCTGGAGTCAACGCAATGAGCAGTTCTTC.